This T cell receptor (beta chain) was profiled in a study of PD-1 blockade in mismatch repair-deficient tumors. Across the study: Patients had over ten mismatch repair-deficient cancer types and were previously treated and progressing.

Every patient had mismatch repair deficiency by PCR or immunohistochemistry. TCR sequencing covered a few patients who responded to pembrolizumab. About this clone itself: Its specificity is not known.

The study, taken as a whole, reports: Tumor-resident clones, often undetectable pretreatment in blood, expanded then contracted after pembrolizumab.

Sequencing used immunoSEQ multiplex PCR; TCRdb keeps in-frame clones, though not all of them. Of 100,000 to 150,000 clones detected, around 83% appear once; the ten largest clones hold roughly 13%. The CDR3 contains 14 residues. Germline V gene lookup returns CDR1 MNHEY and CDR2 SMNVEV (reference sequence). The V and J ends lost 0 bases and 12 bases respectively, with 15 bases between them. The sample in question was peripheral blood, obtained 44 weeks after starting pembrolizumab. The V and J genes are TRBV27 and TRBJ2-4; D might be TRBD2 (6 bases). This sequence originates from an adult with mismatch repair-deficient cancer. The CDR3 DNA sequence: TGTGCCAGCAGTTTATCGATCCAGGCGGGGAATCAGTACTTC. Encoded protein: CASSLSIQAGNQYF.